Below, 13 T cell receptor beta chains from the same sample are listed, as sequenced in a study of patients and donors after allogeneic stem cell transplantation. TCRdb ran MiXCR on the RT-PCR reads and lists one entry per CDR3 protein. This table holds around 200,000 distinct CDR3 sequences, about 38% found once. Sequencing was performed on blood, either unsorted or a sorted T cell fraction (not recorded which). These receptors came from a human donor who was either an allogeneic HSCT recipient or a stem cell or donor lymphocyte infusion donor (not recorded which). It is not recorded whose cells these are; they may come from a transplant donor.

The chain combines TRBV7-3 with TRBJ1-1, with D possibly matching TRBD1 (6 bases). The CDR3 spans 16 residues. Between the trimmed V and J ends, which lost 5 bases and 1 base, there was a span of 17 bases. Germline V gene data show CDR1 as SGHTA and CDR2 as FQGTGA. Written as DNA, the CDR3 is TGTGCCAGCAGCCCTACAAGGACAGTACAGAACACTGAAGCTTTCTTT. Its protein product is CASSPTRTVQNTEAFF.

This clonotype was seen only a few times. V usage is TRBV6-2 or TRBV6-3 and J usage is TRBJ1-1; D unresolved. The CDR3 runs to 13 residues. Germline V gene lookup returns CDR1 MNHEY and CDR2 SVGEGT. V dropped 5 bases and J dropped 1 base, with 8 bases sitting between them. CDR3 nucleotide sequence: TGTGCCAGCAGTCTCATATCGAACACTGAAGCTTTCTTT. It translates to CASSLISNTEAFF.

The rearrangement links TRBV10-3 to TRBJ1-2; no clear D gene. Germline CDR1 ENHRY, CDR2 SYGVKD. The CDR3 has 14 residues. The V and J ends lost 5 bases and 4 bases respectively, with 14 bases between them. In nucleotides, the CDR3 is TGTGCCATCAGTAACTACCTTGGGGTCTATGGCTACACCTTC. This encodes CAISNYLGVYGYTF.

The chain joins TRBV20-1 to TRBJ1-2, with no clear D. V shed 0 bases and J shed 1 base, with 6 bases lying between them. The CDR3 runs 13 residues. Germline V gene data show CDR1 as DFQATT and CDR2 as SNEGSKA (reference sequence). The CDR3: CSARDPNNYGYTF. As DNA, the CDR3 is TGCAGTGCTAGAGATCCAAATAACTATGGCTACACCTTC.

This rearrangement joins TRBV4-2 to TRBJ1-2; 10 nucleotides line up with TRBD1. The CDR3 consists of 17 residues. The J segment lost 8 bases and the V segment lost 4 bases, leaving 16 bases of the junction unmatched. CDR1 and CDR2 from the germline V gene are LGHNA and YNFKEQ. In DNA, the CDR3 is TGTGCCAGCAGCCTGGCCGGGACAGGGGCCGGGGCGGCAGGCTACACCTTC. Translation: CASSLAGTGAGAAGYTF.

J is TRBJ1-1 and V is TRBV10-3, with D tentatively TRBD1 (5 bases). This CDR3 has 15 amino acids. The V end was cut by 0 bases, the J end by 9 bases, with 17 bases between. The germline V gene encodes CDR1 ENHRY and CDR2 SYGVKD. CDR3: CAISESGAPRGKAFF. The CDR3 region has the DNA TGTGCCATCAGTGAGTCTGGGGCCCCGAGGGGTAAAGCTTTCTTT.

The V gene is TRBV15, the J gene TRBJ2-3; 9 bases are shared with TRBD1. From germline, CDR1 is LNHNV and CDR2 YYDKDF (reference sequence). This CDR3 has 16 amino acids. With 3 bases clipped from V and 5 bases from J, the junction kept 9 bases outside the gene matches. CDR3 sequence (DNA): TGTGCCACCAGCAGGGGGGCCGGACAGGGGTTAGATACGCAGTATTTT. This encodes CATSRGAGQGLDTQYF.

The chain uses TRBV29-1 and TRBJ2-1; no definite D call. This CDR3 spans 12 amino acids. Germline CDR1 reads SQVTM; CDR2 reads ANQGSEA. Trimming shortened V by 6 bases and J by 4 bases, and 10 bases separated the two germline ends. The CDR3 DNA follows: TGCAGCGTGACGCTAGATTACAATGAGCAGTTCTTC. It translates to CSVTLDYNEQFF.

The CDR3 here is CASSLAVDGVPQHF. CDR3 DNA: TGTGCCAGCAGCTTAGCGGTGGACGGGGTGCCCCAGCATTTT. The chain combines TRBV7-2 with TRBJ1-5; D gene unclear. This CDR3 comprises 14 residues. Trimming cost V 0 bases and J 9 bases, with 12 bases left between them. Germline V gene lookup returns CDR1 SGHTA and CDR2 FQGNSA.

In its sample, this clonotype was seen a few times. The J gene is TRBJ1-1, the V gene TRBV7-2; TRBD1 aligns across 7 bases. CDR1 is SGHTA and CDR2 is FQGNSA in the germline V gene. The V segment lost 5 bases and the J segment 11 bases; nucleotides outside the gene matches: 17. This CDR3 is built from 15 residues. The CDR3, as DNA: TGTGCCAGCAGCCCAGGGAGAGGGGGCGAAAGGTGGGCTTTCTTT. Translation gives CASSPGRGGERWAFF.

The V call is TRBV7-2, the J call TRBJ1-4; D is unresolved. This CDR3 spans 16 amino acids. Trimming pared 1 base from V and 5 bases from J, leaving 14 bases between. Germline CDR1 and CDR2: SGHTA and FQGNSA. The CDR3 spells CASSLGHEGWNEKLFF. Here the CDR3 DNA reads TGTGCCAGCAGCTTAGGGCACGAAGGATGGAATGAAAAACTGTTTTTT. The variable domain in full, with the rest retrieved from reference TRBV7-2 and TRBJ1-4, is GAGVSQSPSNKVTEKGKDVELRCDPISGHTALYWYRQSLGQGLEFLIYFQGNSAPDKSGLPSDRFSAERTGGSVSTLTIQRTQQEDSAVYLCASSLGHEGWNEKLFFGSGTQLSVL.

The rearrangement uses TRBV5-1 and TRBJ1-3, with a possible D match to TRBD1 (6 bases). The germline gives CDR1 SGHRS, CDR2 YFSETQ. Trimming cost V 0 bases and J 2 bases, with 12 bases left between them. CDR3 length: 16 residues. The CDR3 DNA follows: TGCGCCAGCAGCTTGGGGAATGCAGGGGCTGGAAACACCATATATTTT. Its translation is CASSLGNAGAGNTIYF. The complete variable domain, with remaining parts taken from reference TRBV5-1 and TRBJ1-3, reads KAGVTQTPRYLIKTRGQQVTLSCSPISGHRSVSWYQQTPGQGLQFLFEYFSETQRNKGNFPGRFSGRQFSNSRSEMNVSTLELGDSALYLCASSLGNAGAGNTIYFGEGSWLTVV.

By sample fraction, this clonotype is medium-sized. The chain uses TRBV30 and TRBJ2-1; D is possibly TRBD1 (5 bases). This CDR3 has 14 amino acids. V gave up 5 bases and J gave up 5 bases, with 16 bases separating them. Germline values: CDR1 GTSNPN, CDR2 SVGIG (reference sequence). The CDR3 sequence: CAWVDKQDNNEQFF. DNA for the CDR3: TGTGCCTGGGTAGATAAACAGGATAACAATGAGCAGTTCTTC.